One and the same sample provided the 32 T cell receptor beta chains below, sequenced in a study of siplizumab effects on memory and regulatory T cells. TCRdb's copy holds only in-frame clones and misses some; the assay was immunoSEQ multiplex PCR. Counted here are around 99,000 clones, just over 90% occurring once; the ten biggest clones make up under 0.75%. The sequenced sample was Tregs sorted from blood. The receptor set was obtained from a human donor in good health.

The rearrangement links TRBV6-5 to TRBJ2-1; D perhaps matches TRBD2 (7 bases). Germline V gene lookup returns CDR1 MNHEY and CDR2 SVGAGI. This CDR3 contains 16 residues. V lost 0 bases to trimming and J lost 3 bases, with 12 bases between them. CDR3 loop: CASSYSGRGRYNEQFF. The CDR3, as DNA: TGTGCCAGCAGTTACTCGGGGCGGGGGCGCTACAATGAGCAGTTCTTC.

The chain has TRBV7-9 and TRBJ2-1, with D unresolved. Trimming pared 4 bases from V and 8 bases from J, leaving 6 bases between. The CDR3 is 11 residues long. Per germline, CDR1 SEHNR and CDR2 FQNEAQ (reference sequence). The CDR3 is CASSSFYEQFF. The CDR3 coding sequence is TGTGCCAGCAGCTCGTTTTATGAGCAGTTCTTC.

This clone was found once. The chain combines TRBV7-8 with TRBJ1-5; TRBD1 aligns across 7 bases. Germline V gene sequence: CDR1 SGHVS, CDR2 FQNEAQ. The J segment lost 5 bases and the V segment lost 5 bases, leaving 3 bases of the junction unmatched. There are 13 residues in the CDR3. This CDR3 reads CASSLDRDQPQHF. The CDR3 region has the DNA TGTGCCAGCAGCCTAGACAGGGATCAGCCCCAGCATTTT.

The V gene is TRBV11-1, the J gene TRBJ2-3; no definite D call. The CDR3 runs 14 residues. From germline, CDR1 is SGHAT and CDR2 FQDESV (reference sequence). Trimming cost V 5 bases and J 2 bases, with 11 bases left between them. The CDR3 nucleotides read TGTGCCAGCAGCCCCTTCGAGGACACAGATACGCAGTATTTT. Amino acid sequence: CASSPFEDTDTQYF.

In the case of this clone: The junction does not match germline at one end; this may be a read error. This chain joins TRBV25-1 and TRBJ2-3, with TRBD2 matching 8 bases. The CDR3 extends over 15 amino acids. Per germline, CDR1 MGHDK and CDR2 SYGVNS. The chain's CDR3 is CASSESRTSRDTQYF. The CDR3, as DNA: TGTGCCAGCAGTGAATCCCGGACTAGCAGAGATACGCAGTATTTT.

This clone was recorded only once. The J gene is TRBJ2-3, the V gene TRBV7-9; the D is unclear. The V and J ends lost 5 bases and 2 bases respectively, with 8 bases between them. This CDR3 region has 13 residues. Germline CDR1 SEHNR, CDR2 FQNEAQ (reference sequence). The CDR3 DNA sequence: TGTGCCAGCAGCCCCTTAAACACAGATACGCAGTATTTT. Its translation: CASSPLNTDTQYF.

This clone was found once. The chain recombines TRBV19 with TRBJ2-5, with a weak D call TRBD2 (6 bases). The germline V and J ends were trimmed by 5 bases and 2 bases, with 15 bases remaining between them. Germline lookup yields CDR1 LNHDA and CDR2 SQIVND (reference sequence). This CDR3 comprises 15 residues. The chain's CDR3 is CASSFVGSGQETQYF. DNA for the CDR3: TGTGCCAGTAGTTTCGTGGGGAGCGGGCAAGAGACCCAGTACTTC.

This chain joins TRBV27 and TRBJ2-5; tentatively, D is TRBD2 (6 bases). This CDR3 has 13 amino acids. The germline CDR1 and CDR2 sequences are MNHEY and SMNVEV (reference sequence). V shed 6 bases and J shed 5 bases, with 13 bases lying between them. CDR3 region: CASRVGAGETQYF. The CDR3 DNA reads TGTGCCAGCAGGGTGGGCGCGGGGGAGACCCAGTACTTC.

The chain joins TRBV27 to TRBJ2-2; TRBD1 aligns across 7 bases. In germline, CDR1 is MNHEY, CDR2 SMNVEV (reference sequence). V was pared by 6 bases and J by 2 bases, with 6 bases of the junction left unmatched. The CDR3 is 15 amino acids. Written as DNA, the CDR3 is TGTGCCAGCAGCCGACAGGGTCGAAACACCGGGGAGCTGTTTTTT. Protein: CASSRQGRNTGELFF.

V usage is TRBV12-2 and J usage is TRBJ2-2; the tabulated D call, TRBD1, remains unverified against the DNA. TRBV12-2 is assigned pseudogene status. CDR3 size: 18 residues. In nucleotides, the CDR3 is TGTGCAAGTCGCTTTTCCCCGCCACAGGGGGCGCGGACCGGGGAGCTGTTTTTT. Its protein product is CASRFSPPQGARTGELFF.

The sample holds one count of this clone. The rearrangement joins TRBV7-9 to TRBJ2-3, with TRBD2 identical over 8 bases. Germline CDR1 reads SEHNR; CDR2 reads FQNEAQ (reference sequence). With 8 bases clipped from V and 4 bases from J, the junction kept 11 bases outside the gene matches. The CDR3 extends over 15 amino acids. CDR3 coding DNA: TGTGCCAGCGCCCCGGGGGGGAGTAGGGCAGATACGCAGTATTTT. Translation gives CASAPGGSRADTQYF.

This clone has only a few counts. This rearrangement joins TRBV5-1 to TRBJ1-2, with D maybe TRBD1 (5 bases). This CDR3 has 15 residues. The V gene's germline CDR1 is SGHRS and CDR2 YFSETQ. V dropped 4 bases and J dropped 4 bases, with 17 bases sitting between them. The chain's CDR3 is CASSLFGRGGYGYTF. The CDR3 DNA is TGCGCCAGCAGCCTGTTCGGCCGGGGGGGCTATGGCTACACCTTC.

The gene calls are TRBV7-6 and TRBJ2-7, with D maybe TRBD1 (6 bases). Germline CDR1 is SGHVS and CDR2 is FNYEAQ. This CDR3 spans 17 amino acids. Trimming stripped 1 base from V and 7 bases from J, with 23 bases between. In nucleotides, the CDR3 is TGTGCCAGCAGCTTAGGCCCCGGGACACCCGCTGAGAGGGAGCAGTACTTC. This translates into CASSLGPGTPAEREQYF.

The chain uses TRBV5-1 and TRBJ1-1; TRBD1 matches at 7 bases. The CDR3 has 14 residues. The V segment lost 2 bases and the J segment 1 base; nucleotides outside the gene matches: 2. In germline, CDR1 is SGHRS, CDR2 YFSETQ. CDR3 protein: CASSLTGENTEAFF. CDR3 bases: TGCGCCAGCAGCTTAACAGGGGAGAACACTGAAGCTTTCTTT.

The genes are TRBV19 and TRBJ2-2; TRBD1 aligns across 8 bases. This CDR3 comprises 13 residues. With V trimmed by 6 bases and J by 6 bases, 3 bases remained unmatched. Per the germline V gene, CDR1 is LNHDA and CDR2 is SQIVND (reference sequence). The CDR3 nucleotides read TGTGCCAGTAGCAGGACAGGGTCCGGGGAGCTGTTTTTT. This sequence encodes CASSRTGSGELFF.

V is TRBV5-1 and J is TRBJ1-1; perhaps TRBD1 as D (6 bases). CDR3 length equals 16 residues. The germline CDR1 and CDR2 sequences are SGHRS and YFSETQ. V was cut by 0 bases and J by 3 bases, with 15 bases left in between. The CDR3 DNA follows: TGCGCCAGCAGCTTGGAGTCCGGGGGGCTTGACACTGAAGCTTTCTTT. Translation: CASSLESGGLDTEAFF.

This clone has a single count. The CDR3 region is CASSPLAGALYEQYF. Here the CDR3 DNA reads TGTGCCAGTAGTCCATTAGCGGGAGCCCTCTACGAGCAGTACTTC. The chain employs TRBV19 and TRBJ2-7; 9 nucleotides match TRBD2. This CDR3 contains 15 residues. With 5 bases clipped from V and 3 bases from J, the junction kept 8 bases outside the gene matches. Germline V gene sequence: CDR1 LNHDA, CDR2 SQIVND (reference sequence).

By proportion, this clone is medium-sized (0.01 to 0.1%). V usage is TRBV28 and J usage is TRBJ1-6, with D perhaps TRBD1 (6 bases). The CDR3 totals 15 residues. V dropped 2 bases and J dropped 9 bases, with 14 bases sitting between them. CDR1 is MDHEN, CDR2 SYDVKM, per germline. The CDR3 is CASSLLGGLGSPLHF. The CDR3 nucleotides read TGTGCCAGCAGTTTACTTGGGGGGCTCGGTTCACCCCTCCACTTT.

The chain joins TRBV30 to TRBJ2-3, with D unclear. The germline V gene encodes CDR1 GTSNPN and CDR2 SVGIG (reference sequence). Trimming shortened V by 2 bases and J by 1 base, and 13 bases separated the two germline ends. CDR3 length: 15 amino acids. The CDR3 DNA follows: TGTGCCTGGAGTTCTAACGGACGGGGCACAGATACGCAGTATTTT. Residues: CAWSSNGRGTDTQYF.

The chain joins TRBV5-1 to TRBJ2-1, with D possibly being TRBD2 (5 bases). Germline loops: CDR1 SGHRS, CDR2 YFSETQ. The CDR3 sequence is 20 residues long. V was pared by 0 bases and J by 7 bases, with 29 bases between. The CDR3 region has the DNA TGCGCCAGCAGCTTGGAATCTAACTCGGGGTACTCCCCGATCAGGAATGAGCAGTTCTTC. This encodes CASSLESNSGYSPIRNEQFF.

V is TRBV6-6 and J is TRBJ2-2; 10 nucleotides agree with TRBD2. Trimming cost V 6 bases and J 5 bases; bases outside gene matches: 6. Germline-derived CDR1 and CDR2 are MNHNY and SVGAGI (reference sequence). This CDR3 comprises 15 residues. This CDR3 is CASSSGGAGTGELFF. CDR3 in DNA: TGTGCCAGCAGCAGCGGGGGGGCTGGGACCGGGGAGCTGTTTTTT.

The chain combines TRBV19 with TRBJ2-7; TRBD2 might be the D (5 bases). CDR1 is LNHDA, CDR2 SQIVND, per germline (reference sequence). The CDR3 runs to 11 residues. V gave up 3 bases and J gave up 5 bases, with 5 bases separating them. The CDR3: CASSMGDEQYF. CDR3 nucleotides: TGTGCCAGTAGTATGGGAGACGAGCAGTACTTC.

The chain recombines TRBV19 with TRBJ1-2; possible D gene TRBD1, 6 bases. CDR3 length: 15 residues. CDR1 is LNHDA, CDR2 SQIVND, per germline (reference sequence). Trimming removed 7 bases from V and 4 bases from J, with 19 bases in between. The CDR3 region is CASNDGGAGSYGYTF. The DNA of the CDR3 is TGTGCCAGTAACGATGGGGGGGCGGGAAGCTATGGCTACACCTTC.

The genes are TRBV9 and TRBJ1-3, with 7 bases matching TRBD1. The germline V gene encodes CDR1 SGDLS and CDR2 YYNGEE. Germline trimming cut 0 bases from V and 3 bases from J; bases unmatched to any gene: 6. The CDR3 has 16 amino acids. Here the CDR3 reads CASSVGRHRGGNTIYF. DNA of the CDR3: TGTGCCAGCAGCGTAGGACGGCACAGGGGTGGAAACACCATATATTTT.

This clone has just one count. The V call is TRBV4-1, the J call TRBJ2-3; D remains ambiguous. V lost 0 bases, J lost 0 bases, and 13 bases lay in between. CDR3 size: 17 residues. Germline V gene sequence: CDR1 MGHRA, CDR2 YSYEKL. CDR3 protein: CASSQDQEATSTDTQYF. In nucleotides, the CDR3 is TGCGCCAGCAGCCAAGATCAGGAAGCGACCAGCACAGATACGCAGTATTTT.

This chain links TRBV18 with TRBJ2-2; D possibly corresponds to TRBD1 (6 bases). The germline V gene has CDR1 KGHSH and CDR2 LQKENI. There are 16 residues in the CDR3. The V end was cut by 0 bases, the J end by 0 bases, with 8 bases between. CDR3 loop: CASSPPRGANTGELFF. DNA for the CDR3: TGTGCCAGCTCACCACCCAGGGGCGCGAACACCGGGGAGCTGTTTTTT.

This clone was recorded once. The V call is TRBV19, the J call TRBJ2-2; tentatively, D is TRBD1 (5 bases). The CDR3 covers 14 residues. Trimming left V 3 bases short and J 5 bases short, with 10 bases between. Germline V lookup: CDR1 LNHDA, CDR2 SQIVND (reference sequence). CDR3 DNA sequence: TGTGCCAGTAGTATCCAGGGATGGACCGGGGAGCTGTTTTTT. It encodes CASSIQGWTGELFF.

The chain couples TRBV28 to TRBJ2-1; TRBD2 matches at 11 bases. This CDR3 contains 20 residues. J was trimmed by 0 bases and V by 5 bases; bases with no gene match: 15. The germline CDR1 and CDR2 sequences are MDHEN and SYDVKM. For the CDR3, the DNA is TGTGCCAGCAGTGGAACAGGGACCACTAGCGGGAGAAGCTCCTACAATGAGCAGTTCTTC. Encoded protein: CASSGTGTTSGRSSYNEQFF.

The chain combines TRBV27 with TRBJ2-1, with D possibly matching TRBD1 (6 bases). This CDR3 comprises 14 residues. Per germline, CDR1 MNHEY and CDR2 SMNVEV (reference sequence). Between the trimmed V and J ends, which lost 2 bases and 9 bases, there was a span of 14 bases. In DNA, the CDR3 is TGTGCCAGCAGTTTACGGACAGCCAGGGGTGAGCAGTTCTTC. Translated: CASSLRTARGEQFF.

DNA of the CDR3: TGTGCCAGCAGCTTGAGAACAGGGGTGGTTAATGAGCAGTTCTTC. The encoded protein is CASSLRTGVVNEQFF. The V call is TRBV7-2, the J call TRBJ2-1; 7 nucleotides agree with TRBD1. J gave up 7 bases and V 3 bases, and 9 bases lay outside the gene matches. There are 15 residues in the CDR3. Germline V gene sequence: CDR1 SGHTA, CDR2 FQGNSA.

The J gene is TRBJ1-3, the V gene TRBV7-3; 9 bases align to TRBD1. V gave up 5 bases and J gave up 8 bases; unmatched junction bases: 7. From germline, CDR1 is SGHTA and CDR2 FQGTGA. This CDR3 spans 14 amino acids. The CDR3 loop is CASSPTGGADTIYF. In DNA form, the CDR3 reads TGTGCCAGCAGCCCGACAGGGGGGGCCGACACCATATATTTT.

The rearrangement uses TRBV5-6 and TRBJ1-6; 12 bases match TRBD1. With V trimmed by 3 bases and J by 10 bases, 8 bases remained unmatched. Germline CDR1 reads SGHDT; CDR2 reads YYEEEE. This CDR3 is 16 amino acids long. The CDR3 bases are TGTGCCAGCAGCTCCGGGACAGGGGGCTTAAGCTCACCCCTCCACTTT. It is translated as CASSSGTGGLSSPLHF.